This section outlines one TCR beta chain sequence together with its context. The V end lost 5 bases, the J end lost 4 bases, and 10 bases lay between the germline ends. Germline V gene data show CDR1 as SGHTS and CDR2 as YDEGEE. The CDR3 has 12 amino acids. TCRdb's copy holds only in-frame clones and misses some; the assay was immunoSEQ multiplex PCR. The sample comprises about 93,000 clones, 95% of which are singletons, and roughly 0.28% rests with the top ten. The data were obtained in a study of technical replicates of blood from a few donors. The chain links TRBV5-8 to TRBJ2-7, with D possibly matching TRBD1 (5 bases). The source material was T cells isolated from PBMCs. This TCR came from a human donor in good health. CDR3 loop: CASRGAPYEQYF. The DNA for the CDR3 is TGTGCCAGCAGAGGGGCCCCATACGAGCAGTACTTC.